This is a list of T cell receptor beta chains from one sample in a study of T cells after yellow fever vaccination. One entry per CDR3 protein, called by TCRdb with MiXCR from the 5' RACE reads. In the table there are around 230,000 distinct CDR3 sequences, around 6.7% of which are singletons. This specimen consisted of CD4+ T cells sorted from PBMCs, obtained on the day of the yellow fever booster vaccination. All receptors come from a man aged 30 to 39 who received the YFV17D yellow fever vaccine. The conserved cysteine and the conserved F or W are not part of the CDR3 here.

J gene: TRBJ2-1
V gene: TRBV20-1
CDR3 protein: SASSGWNEQF

J gene: TRBJ2-7
V gene: TRBV5-1
CDR3 protein: ASKETSSYEQY

J gene: TRBJ1-1
V gene: TRBV4-3
CDR3 protein: ASSPSGSNTEAF

J gene: TRBJ2-7
V gene: TRBV18
CDR3 protein: ASSPWGNEQY

J gene: TRBJ2-7
V gene: TRBV6-2/TRBV6-3
CDR3 protein: ASSPQEWLSYEQY

J gene: TRBJ2-7
V gene: TRBV30
CDR3 protein: AWSPRLAGFTYEQY

J gene: TRBJ2-1
V gene: TRBV20-1
CDR3 protein: SARPRGNLREISSNEQF

J gene: TRBJ1-1
V gene: TRBV3-1
CDR3 protein: ASLGQGDTEAF

J gene: TRBJ2-1
V gene: TRBV7-9
CDR3 protein: ASLGQSSYNEQF

J gene: TRBJ2-1
V gene: TRBV12-3/TRBV12-4
CDR3 protein: ASSLTTPNNEQF

J gene: TRBJ1-2
V gene: TRBV5-5
CDR3 protein: ASSSGTGVFLSGYT

J gene: TRBJ1-1
V gene: TRBV9
CDR3 protein: ASSQNTEAF

J gene: TRBJ2-3
V gene: TRBV4-3
CDR3 protein: AISQEWLYTDTQY

J gene: TRBJ1-3
V gene: TRBV2
CDR3 protein: ASSETGPGNTIY

J gene: TRBJ2-7
V gene: TRBV5-6
CDR3 protein: ASSLDISYEQY

J gene: TRBJ2-5
V gene: TRBV25-1
CDR3 protein: ASGLVQETQY

J gene: TRBJ2-1
V gene: TRBV9
CDR3 protein: ASSQTPIGAGDEQF

J gene: TRBJ2-3
V gene: TRBV20-1
CDR3 protein: CARDRNGGLAKFADTQY

J gene: TRBJ2-1
V gene: TRBV5-1
CDR3 protein: ASSLVGRGGSYNEQF

J gene: TRBJ2-1
V gene: TRBV12-3/TRBV12-4
CDR3 protein: ASSFPGGRDHEQF

J gene: TRBJ2-7
V gene: TRBV6-2/TRBV6-3
CDR3 protein: AHGRRSSYEQY

J gene: TRBJ2-1
V gene: TRBV23-1
CDR3 protein: ASSHRLRGEQF

J gene: TRBJ2-3
V gene: TRBV24-1
CDR3 protein: ATSDNDDWRGTDTQY

J gene: TRBJ1-1
V gene: TRBV5-1
CDR3 protein: ASSLMADTEAF

J gene: TRBJ1-1
V gene: TRBV14
CDR3 protein: ASSQLGTGTEAF

J gene: TRBJ2-7
V gene: TRBV28
CDR3 protein: ASSLFHGQY

J gene: TRBJ2-1
V gene: TRBV7-2
CDR3 protein: ASSLGPLTAGYNEQF

J gene: TRBJ2-2
V gene: TRBV5-4
CDR3 protein: ASSLDAGRNTGELF

J gene: TRBJ2-1
V gene: TRBV12-3/TRBV12-4
CDR3 protein: ASSHRAAGDSYNEQF

J gene: TRBJ2-4
V gene: TRBV9
CDR3 protein: ASSVGGTSGSENIQY

J gene: TRBJ2-1
V gene: TRBV7-2
CDR3 protein: ASNAYGNFEQF

J gene: TRBJ2-5
V gene: TRBV5-1
CDR3 protein: ASSLASSQETQY

J gene: TRBJ1-2
V gene: TRBV14
CDR3 protein: ASSQDHPGLSVSGYT

J gene: TRBJ1-1
V gene: TRBV20-1
CDR3 protein: SAPRIPQAF

J gene: TRBJ2-5
V gene: TRBV5-1
CDR3 protein: ASSPRDPQETQY

J gene: TRBJ1-6
V gene: TRBV20-1
CDR3 protein: SAGDSSYNSPLH

J gene: TRBJ2-1
V gene: TRBV20-1
CDR3 protein: SATKGAGGPYNEQF

J gene: TRBJ2-7
V gene: TRBV6-1
CDR3 protein: ASTKTGGHGEQY

J gene: TRBJ2-1
V gene: TRBV15
CDR3 protein: ATSFQGGEQF

J gene: TRBJ2-1
V gene: TRBV4-1
CDR3 protein: ASSQEGGGVRYNEQF